What follows are 2 T cell receptor beta chains derived from one specimen sequenced in a study of blood T cell repertoires in COVID-19. Produced via immunoSEQ multiplex PCR; TCRdb's table is partial and in-frame only. The sample contains 300,000 to 400,000 clones, more than 80% of which appear only once. The specimen sequenced was PBMCs or T cells enriched from blood (not recorded which). These receptors all stem from a man in his late teens or twenties who had recovered from COVID-19.

This chain uses TRBV15 with TRBJ1-1; possibly TRBD1 for D (5 bases). The CDR3 sequence is 18 residues long. Germline assignment: CDR1 LNHNV and CDR2 YYDKDF (reference sequence). Deletions cut 0 bases from V and 1 base from J, with 18 bases between. Written as DNA, the CDR3 is TGTGCCACCAGCAGAGACTCCCCCCTCAGGGCTTCGAACACTGAAGCTTTCTTT. Its protein is CATSRDSPLRASNTEAFF.

The chain is built from TRBV28 and TRBJ1-5; 7 bases fit TRBD1. Germline V lookup: CDR1 MDHEN, CDR2 SYDVKM. V lost 5 bases to trimming and J lost 2 bases; unmatched junction nucleotides: 21. The CDR3 contains 20 residues. CDR3 amino acids: CASSLKTGEGVYGGNQPQHF. The CDR3 region has the DNA TGTGCCAGCAGTCTTAAAACAGGGGAAGGGGTATATGGGGGCAATCAGCCCCAGCATTTT.